This passage covers 30 T cell receptor beta chains from one sample sequenced in a study of Ad26.COV2.S vaccination and SARS-CoV-2 variants. The assay was immunoSEQ multiplex PCR, and TCRdb's table has in-frame clones only and misses some. The data show hundreds of thousands of clones, with about 88% seen just once and 6.4% held by the top ten. Noted treatment: roughly 19 received Ad26.COV2.S at low or high dose, single or two shots; five or six received placebo; per-sample allocation not given. Following the first vaccine or placebo injection, samples were taken on day 63. The specimen was peripheral blood, collected in a trial of Ad26.COV2.S vaccine versus placebo. All receptors derive from a person between 18 and 65 years old who received the Ad26.COV2.S COVID-19 vaccine or a placebo.

The chain recombines TRBV7-3 with TRBJ2-3; D might be TRBD2 (6 bases). V was trimmed by 5 bases and J by 4 bases, leaving 10 bases between them. Germline CDR1 SGHTA, CDR2 FQGTGA. The CDR3 totals 13 residues. In DNA form, the CDR3 reads TGTGCCAGCAGCCCTCCGGGGGCAGATACGCAGTATTTT. Protein sequence: CASSPPGADTQYF. Full variable domain (missing parts from reference TRBV7-3 and TRBJ2-3): GAGVSQTPSNKVTEKGKYVELRCDPISGHTALYWYRQSLGQGPEFLIYFQGTGAADDSGLPNDRFFAVRPEGSVSTLKIQRTERGDSAVYLCASSPPGADTQYFGPGTRLTVL.

This chain uses TRBV11-2 with TRBJ1-4, with 9 bases matching TRBD1. The CDR3 has 15 amino acids. CDR1 is SGHAT, CDR2 FQNNGV, per germline. Trimming cost V 5 bases and J 5 bases; bases outside gene matches: 6. DNA of the CDR3: TGTGCCAGCAGCAACCGAGGGACAGGGAATGAAAAACTGTTTTTT. It yields the protein CASSNRGTGNEKLFF.

This chain uses TRBV7-9 with TRBJ1-3; maybe TRBD1 (5 bases). The germline V gene encodes CDR1 SEHNR and CDR2 FQNEAQ (reference sequence). Trimming removed 1 base at V and 2 bases at J, with 9 bases between. This CDR3 is built from 15 residues. The DNA for the CDR3 is TGTGCCAGCAGCTTAGTTGCAGGGACTGGAAACACCATATATTTT. Its translation: CASSLVAGTGNTIYF.

J is TRBJ2-3 and V is TRBV11-3, with TRBD2 identical over 13 bases. The CDR3 runs 18 residues. The V gene end was trimmed by 2 bases and the J gene end by 5 bases; junction bases not matched to a gene: 10. CDR1 and CDR2 (germline): SGHNT, YENEEA. The CDR3 sequence: CASSLRLAGGASIDTQYF. DNA for the CDR3: TGTGCCAGCAGCTTACGACTAGCGGGGGGTGCTTCAATAGATACGCAGTATTTT.

This clone was picked up one time. The chain links TRBV7-2 to TRBJ1-1; D call uncertain. The CDR3 has 12 residues. CDR1 SGHTA and CDR2 FQGNSA come from the germline V gene. Trimming shortened V by 8 bases and J by 6 bases, and 13 bases separated the two germline ends. As DNA, the CDR3 is TGTGCCAGCGCCATAGGGATCTCTGAAGCTTTCTTT. Protein sequence: CASAIGISEAFF.

The chain couples TRBV19 to TRBJ2-6; unclear D gene. V lost 7 bases and J lost 2, with 12 bases in between. CDR1 and CDR2 from the germline V gene are LNHDA and SQIVND (reference sequence). The CDR3 totals 15 residues. The CDR3 nucleotides read TGTGCCAGTAACCTAGGCCCGGCTGGGGCCAACGTCCTGACTTTC. It translates to CASNLGPAGANVLTF. Combining the CDR3 with reference TRBV19 and TRBJ2-6 gives the whole variable domain DGGITQSPKYLFRKEGQNVTLSCEQNLNHDAMYWYRQDPGQGLRLIYYSQIVNDFQKGDIAEGYSVSREKKESFPLTVTSAQKNPTAFYLCASNLGPAGANVLTFGAGSRLTVL.

The J gene is TRBJ1-1, the V gene TRBV4-2; D ambiguous. Germline V gene lookup returns CDR1 LGHNA and CDR2 YNFKEQ. The CDR3 spans 13 residues. V lost 0 bases, J lost 3 bases, and 5 bases lay in between. The CDR3 is CASSQEMYTEAFF. The CDR3 DNA reads as TGTGCCAGCAGCCAAGAAATGTACACTGAAGCTTTCTTT.

This chain joins TRBV7-2 and TRBJ1-1, with 8 bases matching TRBD1. Trimming took 4 bases from V and 9 from J; bases not matched to a gene: 4. Germline V lookup: CDR1 SGHTA, CDR2 FQGNSA. This CDR3 region has 12 residues. The CDR3 spells CASSSRTGKAFF. DNA for the CDR3: TGTGCCAGCAGCTCCCGGACAGGGAAAGCTTTCTTT.

The chain recombines TRBV10-3 with TRBJ1-4; D is unresolved. There are 13 residues in the CDR3. Between the trimmed V and J ends, which lost 6 bases and 3 bases, there was a span of 8 bases. Germline CDR1 reads ENHRY; CDR2 reads SYGVKD. This chain's CDR3 is CAISGSANEKLFF. CDR3 in DNA: TGTGCCATCAGCGGTTCGGCTAATGAAAAACTGTTTTTT.

DNA of the CDR3: TGCAGCGCACTACCCGGGACAGGGGGTGTGAGTGGCAATCAGCCCCAGCATTTT. Protein sequence: CSALPGTGGVSGNQPQHF. The chain employs TRBV29-1 and TRBJ1-5; 11 bases match TRBD1. The germline V gene encodes CDR1 SQVTM and CDR2 ANQGSEA. CDR3 length: 18 amino acids. The J segment lost 2 bases and the V segment lost 7 bases, leaving 16 bases of the junction unmatched.

The chain links TRBV4-3 to TRBJ2-7; 7 bases align to TRBD2. CDR1 and CDR2 (germline): LGHNA, YSLEER. V was pared by 0 bases and J by 2 bases, with 4 bases of the junction left unmatched. The CDR3 has 15 amino acids. CDR3 residues: CASSQDKAGTYEQYF. CDR3 nucleotides: TGCGCCAGCAGCCAAGATAAAGCGGGAACCTACGAGCAGTACTTC.

V and J are TRBV4-3 and TRBJ1-2; a possible D gene is TRBD1 (5 bases). The CDR3 sequence is 16 residues long. The V end was cut by 0 bases, the J end by 2 bases, with 13 bases between. CDR1 is LGHNA, CDR2 YSLEER, per germline. Here the CDR3 DNA reads TGCGCCAGCAGCCAAGATCCGGGGCGCGCAAACTATGGCTACACCTTC. The encoded protein is CASSQDPGRANYGYTF.

The chain carries TRBV11-1 and TRBJ2-5; D perhaps matches TRBD1 (6 bases). Germline loops: CDR1 SGHAT, CDR2 FQDESV (reference sequence). The CDR3 runs to 14 residues. The V end lost 5 bases, the J end lost 4 bases, and 14 bases lay between the germline ends. CDR3 in DNA: TGTGCCAGCAGCCCTGACCTAGGGGGAGAGACCCAGTACTTC. Residues: CASSPDLGGETQYF.

The rearrangement uses TRBV6-4 and TRBJ2-3; no clear D gene. Trimming took off 3 bases at V and 2 bases at J, with 9 bases between the two ends. The germline V gene has CDR1 MRHNA and CDR2 SNTAGT. This CDR3 contains 14 residues. The CDR3 is CASSEALATDTQYF. The CDR3 coding sequence is TGTGCCAGCAGTGAGGCCCTCGCCACAGATACGCAGTATTTT.

This sequence joins TRBV24-1 and TRBJ2-2; D ambiguous. Trimming left V 1 base short and J 1 base short, with 6 bases between. The germline CDR1 and CDR2 sequences are KGHDR and SFDVKD. The CDR3 runs to 15 residues. CDR3 region: CATSDLTENTGELFF. Written as DNA, the CDR3 is TGTGCCACCAGTGATTTAACAGAGAACACCGGGGAGCTGTTTTTT.

The chain couples TRBV5-4 to TRBJ2-1, with 10 bases lining up with TRBD2. The germline CDR1 and CDR2 sequences are SGHNT and YYREEE (reference sequence). The junction had 6 bases not matched to a gene; V was cut back by 5 bases and J by 7 bases. There are 14 residues in the CDR3. The CDR3 DNA is TGTGCCAGCAGTCCAGCGGGGGGGTTGAATGAGCAGTTCTTC. Amino acid sequence: CASSPAGGLNEQFF.

The chain has TRBV28 and TRBJ2-3, with a tentative D call TRBD2 (6 bases). The CDR3 is 16 residues long. The V end lost 10 bases, the J end lost 4 bases, and 24 bases lay between the germline ends. CDR1 and CDR2 from the germline V gene are MDHEN and SYDVKM. CDR3: CATKRSGRWGADTQYF. Written as DNA, the CDR3 is TGTGCCACCAAAAGGAGCGGGCGGTGGGGGGCAGATACGCAGTATTTT.

The chain employs TRBV3-1 (or the pseudogene TRBV3-2) and TRBJ2-1; no clear D gene. Per germline, CDR1 LGHDT and CDR2 YNNKEL (reference sequence). This CDR3 is built from 12 residues. V lost 4 bases and J lost 9, with 10 bases in between. The CDR3 sequence is CASSRSAGEQFF. CDR3 in DNA: TGTGCCAGCAGCCGCAGCGCTGGTGAGCAGTTCTTC.

The V call is TRBV6-5, the J call TRBJ1-6; D not resolved. CDR1 and CDR2 (germline): MNHEY, SVGAGI. V shed 0 bases and J shed 8 bases, with 14 bases lying between them. The length of the CDR3 is 16 residues. CDR3 nucleotide sequence: TGTGCCAGCAGTTACTCCGGTGAGGGCGCGGATTCACCCCTCCACTTT. It translates to CASSYSGEGADSPLHF.

The chain has TRBV11-3 and TRBJ2-1; no clear D gene. Germline values: CDR1 SGHNT, CDR2 YENEEA. Trimming shortened V by 1 base and J by 5 bases, and 9 bases separated the two germline ends. The CDR3 extends over 14 amino acids. The CDR3 is CASSLGAGNNEQFF. The CDR3 DNA follows: TGTGCCAGCAGCTTAGGAGCAGGAAACAATGAGCAGTTCTTC.

This chain uses TRBV19 with TRBJ2-2; 8 bases map to TRBD2. This CDR3 contains 15 residues. Looked up from germline, CDR1 is LNHDA and CDR2 is SQIVND (reference sequence). Trimming removed 7 bases from V and 8 bases from J; junction bases left unmatched: 12. CDR3: CASMDGGASVGELFF. The CDR3 nucleotides read TGTGCCAGTATGGACGGGGGGGCTTCGGTTGGGGAGCTGTTTTTT.

This chain links TRBV6-1 with TRBJ2-2; the D gene is possibly TRBD1 (7 bases). The germline CDR1 and CDR2 sequences are MNHNS and SASEGT. The CDR3 length is 15 residues. Trimming left V 5 bases short and J 3 bases short, with 13 bases between. CDR3 amino acids: CASSQTRGDTGELFF. CDR3 DNA sequence: TGTGCCAGCAGTCAGACCAGGGGGGACACCGGGGAGCTGTTTTTT.

This chain joins TRBV2 and TRBJ1-5; D is ambiguous. Germline CDR1 and CDR2: SNHLY and FYNNEI. CDR3 length: 11 amino acids. The germline V and J ends were trimmed by 3 bases and 5 bases, with 2 bases remaining between them. In nucleotides, the CDR3 is TGTGCCAGCAGTGACGATCAGCCCCAGCATTTT. Translation gives CASSDDQPQHF.

The chain joins TRBV4-3 to TRBJ2-4, with D perhaps given as TRBD1 or TRBD2 (6 bases each). The length of the CDR3 is 16 residues. CDR1 LGHNA and CDR2 YSLEER come from the germline V gene. Trimming removed 1 base at V and 3 bases at J, with 13 bases between. The CDR3 coding sequence is TGCGCCAGCAGCCAAGTAGGAGGGGGAGGCAAAAACATTCAGTACTTC. Its translation: CASSQVGGGGKNIQYF.

This rearrangement joins TRBV21-1 to TRBJ2-4; the table's D call of TRBD1 was not tested on the DNA. TRBV21-1 is annotated as a pseudogene. The CDR3 covers 19 residues. CDR3 bases: TGTGCCAGCGTCGTTCAGGGGGGCAGGGCCCTCCTAGCCAAAAACATTCAGTACTTC. As protein: CASVVQGGRALLAKNIQYF.

This rearrangement joins TRBV12-5 to TRBJ2-1; the match to TRBD2 covers 11 bases. Trimming took 6 bases from V and 3 from J; bases not matched to a gene: 4. Germline-derived CDR1 and CDR2 are LGHNT and FRNRAP. The CDR3 is 15 amino acids. The CDR3 DNA is TGTGCTAGTGGCCCCGGGACTAGCGGCTACAATGAGCAGTTCTTC. It specifies CASGPGTSGYNEQFF.

This clone occurred a few times. V gene TRBV4-2 combines with J gene TRBJ1-5; no reliable D call. The V and J ends lost 1 base and 2 bases respectively, with 9 bases between them. The germline V gene encodes CDR1 LGHNA and CDR2 YNFKEQ. The CDR3 has 15 residues. DNA for the CDR3: TGTGCCAGCAGCCAAGTACTGTCGGGCAATCAGCCCCAGCATTTT. This translates into CASSQVLSGNQPQHF.

The chain employs TRBV6-2 or TRBV6-3 and TRBJ2-3, with 10 bases fitting TRBD2. The CDR3 consists of 14 residues. Germline V gene sequence: CDR1 MNHEY, CDR2 SVGEGT. After removal of 6 bases from V and 6 bases from J, the junction contained 6 bases not matched to a gene. CDR3 DNA: TGTGCCAGCAGCCGATCTAGCGGGAGTGATACGCAGTATTTT. It specifies CASSRSSGSDTQYF.

V usage is TRBV9 and J usage is TRBJ1-1; D may be TRBD1 (6 bases). Germline values: CDR1 SGDLS, CDR2 YYNGEE. The CDR3 length is 14 residues. V gave up 3 bases and J gave up 1 base, with 10 bases separating them. CDR3 nucleotide sequence: TGTGCCAGCAGCGCAGGACAGAAGAACACTGAAGCTTTCTTT. Translated: CASSAGQKNTEAFF.

This sequence joins TRBV7-2 and TRBJ1-4; maybe TRBD1 (5 bases). Trimming pared 5 bases from V and 1 base from J, leaving 14 bases between. In germline, CDR1 is SGHTA, CDR2 FQGNSA. The CDR3 has 16 residues. The CDR3: CASSPDNLGTNEKLFF. Written as DNA, the CDR3 is TGTGCCAGCAGCCCGGACAATCTAGGAACTAATGAAAAACTGTTTTTT.